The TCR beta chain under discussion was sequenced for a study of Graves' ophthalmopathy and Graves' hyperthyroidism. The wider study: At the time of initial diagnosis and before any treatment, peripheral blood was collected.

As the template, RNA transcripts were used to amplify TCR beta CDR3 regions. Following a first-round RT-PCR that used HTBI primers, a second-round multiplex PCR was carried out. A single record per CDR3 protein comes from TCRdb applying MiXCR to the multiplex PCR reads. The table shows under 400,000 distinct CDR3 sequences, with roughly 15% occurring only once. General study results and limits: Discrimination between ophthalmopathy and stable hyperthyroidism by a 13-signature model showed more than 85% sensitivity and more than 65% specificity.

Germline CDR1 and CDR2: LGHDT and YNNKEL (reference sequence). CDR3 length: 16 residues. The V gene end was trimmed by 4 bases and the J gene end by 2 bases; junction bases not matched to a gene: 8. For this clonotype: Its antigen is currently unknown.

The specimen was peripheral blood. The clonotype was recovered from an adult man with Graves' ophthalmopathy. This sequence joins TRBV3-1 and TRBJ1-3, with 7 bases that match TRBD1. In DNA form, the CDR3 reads TGTGCCAGCAGCCGCGGAGGGGGCGCGGCTGGAAACACCATATATTTT. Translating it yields CASSRGGGAAGNTIYF.